This TCR beta chain was retrieved from a study of blood T cell repertoires in COVID-19. Overall study context: PBMCs, B-cell-depleted T cells, or T cells provided the cDNA or gDNA that made up the material.

V lost 4 bases and J 3 bases, leaving 9 bases between the germline ends. Per germline, CDR1 LGHDT and CDR2 YNNKEL (reference sequence). This CDR3 has 14 residues. The table came from immunoSEQ multiplex PCR; TCRdb's copy has only in-frame clones and leaves some out. The sample lists some 400,000 clones; approximately 86% were seen once. V gene TRBV3-1 (or the pseudogene TRBV3-2) combines with J gene TRBJ2-2; no firm D call. Sequenced material: peripheral blood. This receptor was taken from a human donor in a cohort sampled during active COVID-19. CDR3 protein: CASSLGVHTGELFF. The CDR3 DNA sequence: TGTGCCAGCAGCCTCGGAGTGCACACCGGGGAGCTGTTTTTT.